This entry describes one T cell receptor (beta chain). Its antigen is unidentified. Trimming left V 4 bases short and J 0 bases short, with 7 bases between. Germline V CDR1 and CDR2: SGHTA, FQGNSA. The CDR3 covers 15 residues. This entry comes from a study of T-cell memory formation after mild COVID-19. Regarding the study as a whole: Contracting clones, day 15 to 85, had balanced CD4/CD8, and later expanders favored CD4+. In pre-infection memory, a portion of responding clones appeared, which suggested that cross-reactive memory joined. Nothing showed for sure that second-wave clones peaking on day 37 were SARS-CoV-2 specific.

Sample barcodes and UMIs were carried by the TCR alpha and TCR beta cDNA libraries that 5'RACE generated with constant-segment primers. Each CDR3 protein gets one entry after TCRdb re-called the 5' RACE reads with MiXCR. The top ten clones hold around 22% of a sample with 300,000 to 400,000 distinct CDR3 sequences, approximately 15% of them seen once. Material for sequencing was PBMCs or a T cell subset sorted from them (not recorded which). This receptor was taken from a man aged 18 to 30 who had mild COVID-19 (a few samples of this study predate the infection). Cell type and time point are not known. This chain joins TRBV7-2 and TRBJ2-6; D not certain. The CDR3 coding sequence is TGTGCCAGCAGCTCCTACACCTCTGGGGCCAACGTCCTGACTTTC. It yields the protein CASSSYTSGANVLTF.